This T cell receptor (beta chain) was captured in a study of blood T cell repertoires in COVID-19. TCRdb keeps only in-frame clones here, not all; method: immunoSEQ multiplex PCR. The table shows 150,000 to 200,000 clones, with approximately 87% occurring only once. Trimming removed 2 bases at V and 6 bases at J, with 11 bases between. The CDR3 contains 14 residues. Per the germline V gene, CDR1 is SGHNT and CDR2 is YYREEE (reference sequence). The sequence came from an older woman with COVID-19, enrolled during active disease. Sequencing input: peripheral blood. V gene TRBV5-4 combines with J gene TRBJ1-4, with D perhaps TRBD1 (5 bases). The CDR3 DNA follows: TGTGCCAGCAGCTTCAGGACAATGGATGAAAAACTGTTTTTT. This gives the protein CASSFRTMDEKLFF.